This T cell receptor (beta chain) was found in a study of CD8 T cells in ankylosing spondylitis. V was clipped by 4 bases and J by 6 bases, with 13 bases between them. The CDR3 is made up of 13 amino acids. CDR1 SGDLS and CDR2 YYNGEE come from the germline V gene. By its share, this clonotype is medium-sized. TCRdb re-analysed the 5' RACE reads in MiXCR, keeping a single row per CDR3 protein. The sample includes roughly 30,000 distinct CDR3 sequences, nearly 5.5% of them seen just once. This clonotype originated in a female donor with ankylosing spondylitis or in good health (not recorded which). The sequencing input was blood, either unsorted or a sorted T cell fraction (not recorded which). The rearrangement joins TRBV9 to TRBJ2-5, with D possibly being TRBD2 (6 bases). The CDR3 region is CASSLGGGQTQYF. CDR3 nucleotides: TGTGCCAGCAGCCTGGGGGGAGGTCAGACCCAGTACTTC.